The clone carrying this T cell receptor (beta chain) appeared a few times. The CDR3 covers 17 residues. Germline V gene data show CDR1 as LGHNA and CDR2 as YNFKEQ. Trimming removed 0 bases from V and 2 bases from J, with 16 bases in between. This sample is drawn from a study of blood T cell repertoires in COVID-19. At the level of the study: The analysed material was cDNA or gDNA that came from T cells, B-cell-depleted T cells, or PBMCs.

Per the original methods: Amplification of reference gene primers was used by the study to estimate nucleated cell counts. This table comes from immunoSEQ multiplex PCR, and its TCRdb copy is limited to in-frame clones, with some not included. The V and J calls and the clone size are those of that table, but D and trimming were determined from the DNA. This table has 90,000 or so clones, roughly 80% appearing once. The chain couples TRBV4-2 to TRBJ1-1; TRBD1 is a possible D gene (5 bases). This TCR derives from a human donor in a cohort sampled during active COVID-19. Material for sequencing was peripheral blood. The CDR3 loop is CASSQDHLGGSNTEAFF. The CDR3, as DNA: TGTGCCAGCAGCCAAGATCACCTCGGGGGGAGCAACACTGAAGCTTTCTTT.